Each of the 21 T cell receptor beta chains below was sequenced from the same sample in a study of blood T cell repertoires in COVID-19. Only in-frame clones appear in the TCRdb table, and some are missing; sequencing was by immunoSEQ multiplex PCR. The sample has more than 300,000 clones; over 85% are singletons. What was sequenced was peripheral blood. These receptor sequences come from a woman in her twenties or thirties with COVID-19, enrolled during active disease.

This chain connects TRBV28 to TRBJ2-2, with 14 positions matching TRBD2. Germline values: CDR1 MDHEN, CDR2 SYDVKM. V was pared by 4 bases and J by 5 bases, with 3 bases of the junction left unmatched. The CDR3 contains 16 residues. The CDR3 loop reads CASSSTSGGATGELFF. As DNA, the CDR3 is TGTGCCAGCAGTTCGACTAGCGGGGGGGCTACCGGGGAGCTGTTTTTT.

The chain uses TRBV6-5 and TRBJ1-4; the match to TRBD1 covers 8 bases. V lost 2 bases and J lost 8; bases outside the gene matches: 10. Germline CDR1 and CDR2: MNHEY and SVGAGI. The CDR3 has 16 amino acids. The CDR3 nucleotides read TGTGCCAGCAGTTACGTCCCCGGCAGGGGGCTAGAAAAACTGTTTTTT. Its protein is CASSYVPGRGLEKLFF.

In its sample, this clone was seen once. The CDR3 coding sequence is TGTGCCTGGAGTCTGGTTTCAGGGCGAGCTTTCTTT. Protein: CAWSLVSGRAFF. This chain links TRBV30 with TRBJ1-1; D is perhaps TRBD1 (5 bases). The germline V gene encodes CDR1 GTSNPN and CDR2 SVGIG (reference sequence). The CDR3 has 12 amino acids. Trimming removed 2 bases at V and 10 bases at J, with 14 bases between.

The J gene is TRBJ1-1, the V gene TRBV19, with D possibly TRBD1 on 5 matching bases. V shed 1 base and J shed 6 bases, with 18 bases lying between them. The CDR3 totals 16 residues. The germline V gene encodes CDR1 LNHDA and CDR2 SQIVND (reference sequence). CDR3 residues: CASSIGNYQGHPEAFF. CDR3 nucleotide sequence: TGTGCCAGTAGTATAGGCAACTACCAGGGTCACCCTGAAGCTTTCTTT.

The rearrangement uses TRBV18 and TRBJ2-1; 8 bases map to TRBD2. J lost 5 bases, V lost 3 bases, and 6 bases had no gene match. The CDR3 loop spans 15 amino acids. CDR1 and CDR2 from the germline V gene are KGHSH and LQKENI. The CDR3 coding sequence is TGTGCCAGCTCACCTGGCGCGGGGGGCCACAATGAGCAGTTCTTC. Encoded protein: CASSPGAGGHNEQFF.

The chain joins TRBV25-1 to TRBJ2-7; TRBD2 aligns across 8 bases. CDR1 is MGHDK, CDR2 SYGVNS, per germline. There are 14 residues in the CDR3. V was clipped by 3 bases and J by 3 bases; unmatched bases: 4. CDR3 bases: TGTGCCAGCAGTGACTCTAGCGGGCACTACGAGCAGTACTTC. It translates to CASSDSSGHYEQYF.

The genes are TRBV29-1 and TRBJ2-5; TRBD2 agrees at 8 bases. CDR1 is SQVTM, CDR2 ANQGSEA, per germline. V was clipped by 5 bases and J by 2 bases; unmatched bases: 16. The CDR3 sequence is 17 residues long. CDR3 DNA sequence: TGCAGCGTTCAGGGGCGCGGGACTAGGGGAGGACAAGAGACCCAGTACTTC. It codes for CSVQGRGTRGGQETQYF. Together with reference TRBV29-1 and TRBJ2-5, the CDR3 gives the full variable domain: SAVISQKPSRDICQRGTSLTIQCQVDSQVTMMFWYRQQPGQSLTLIATANQGSEATYESGFVIDKFPISRPNLTFSTLTVSNMSPEDSSIYLCSVQGRGTRGGQETQYFGPGTRLLVL.

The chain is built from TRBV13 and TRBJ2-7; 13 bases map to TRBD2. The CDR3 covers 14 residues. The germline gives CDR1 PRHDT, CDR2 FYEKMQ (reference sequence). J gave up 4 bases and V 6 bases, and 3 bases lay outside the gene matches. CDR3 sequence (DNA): TGTGCCAGCAGACGGACTAGCGGGGGTTACGAGCAGTACTTC. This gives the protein CASRRTSGGYEQYF.

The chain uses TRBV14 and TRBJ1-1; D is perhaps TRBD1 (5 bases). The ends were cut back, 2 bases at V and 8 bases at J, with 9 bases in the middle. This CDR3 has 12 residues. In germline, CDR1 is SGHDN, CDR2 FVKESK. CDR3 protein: CASSQTQVEAFF. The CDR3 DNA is TGTGCCAGCAGCCAAACACAGGTAGAAGCTTTCTTT.

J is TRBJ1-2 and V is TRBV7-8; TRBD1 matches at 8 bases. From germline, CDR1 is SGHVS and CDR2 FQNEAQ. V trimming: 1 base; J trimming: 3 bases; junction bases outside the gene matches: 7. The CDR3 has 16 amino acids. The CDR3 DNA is TGTGCCAGCAGCTTAGATTGGACAGGGCAGGACTATGGCTACACCTTC. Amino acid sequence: CASSLDWTGQDYGYTF. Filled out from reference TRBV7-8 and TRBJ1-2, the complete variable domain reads GAGVSQSPRYKVAKRGQDVALRCDPISGHVSLFWYQQALGQGPEFLTYFQNEAQLDKSGLPSDRFFAERPEGSVSTLKIQRTQQEDSAVYLCASSLDWTGQDYGYTFGSGTRLTVV.

The CDR3 loop reads CASSDPTGATYEQYF. DNA for the CDR3: TGTGCCAGCAGTGACCCGACAGGGGCAACCTACGAGCAGTACTTC. The gene calls are TRBV6-1 and TRBJ2-7, with TRBD1 matching over 8 bases. This CDR3 is built from 15 residues. With 3 bases clipped from V and 2 bases from J, the junction kept 6 bases outside the gene matches. Germline V gene lookup returns CDR1 MNHNS and CDR2 SASEGT.

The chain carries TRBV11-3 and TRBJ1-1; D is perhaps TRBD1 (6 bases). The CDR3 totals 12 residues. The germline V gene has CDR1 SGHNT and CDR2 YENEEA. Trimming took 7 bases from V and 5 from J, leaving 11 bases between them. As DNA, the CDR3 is TGTGCCAGCACCCACGGGACAACTGAAGCTTTCTTT. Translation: CASTHGTTEAFF.

CDR3 nucleotide sequence: TGTGCCAGCAGCTTGTCGACAGGGGACGCCACGCAGTATTTT. As protein: CASSLSTGDATQYF. V and J are TRBV7-9 and TRBJ2-3; TRBD1 agrees at 8 bases. Germline lookup yields CDR1 SEHNR and CDR2 FQNEAQ (reference sequence). Trimming took 3 bases from V and 9 from J; bases not matched to a gene: 8. The CDR3 runs 14 residues.

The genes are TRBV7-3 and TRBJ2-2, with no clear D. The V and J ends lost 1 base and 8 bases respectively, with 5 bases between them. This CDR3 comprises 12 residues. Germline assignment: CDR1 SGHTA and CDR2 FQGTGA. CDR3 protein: CASSLISGELFF. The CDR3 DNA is TGTGCCAGCAGCTTAATTTCTGGGGAGCTGTTTTTT.

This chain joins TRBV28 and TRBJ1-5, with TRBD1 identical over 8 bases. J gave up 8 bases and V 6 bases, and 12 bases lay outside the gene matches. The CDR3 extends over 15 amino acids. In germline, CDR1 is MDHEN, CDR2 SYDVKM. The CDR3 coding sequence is TGTGCCAGCAGCCTAACGACAGGGGCTGGAGAGCCCCAGCATTTT. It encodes CASSLTTGAGEPQHF.

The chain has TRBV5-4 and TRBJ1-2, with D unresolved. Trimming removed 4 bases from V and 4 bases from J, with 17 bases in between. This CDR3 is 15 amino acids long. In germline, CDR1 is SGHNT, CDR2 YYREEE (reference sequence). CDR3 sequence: CASSTRLERGYGYTF. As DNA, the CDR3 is TGTGCCAGCAGCACTAGACTTGAACGGGGCTATGGCTACACCTTC. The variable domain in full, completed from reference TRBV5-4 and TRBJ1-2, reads ETGVTQSPTHLIKTRGQQVTLRCSSQSGHNTVSWYQQALGQGPQFIFQYYREEENGRGNFPPRFSGLQFPNYSSELNVNALELDDSALYLCASSTRLERGYGYTFGSGTRLTVV.

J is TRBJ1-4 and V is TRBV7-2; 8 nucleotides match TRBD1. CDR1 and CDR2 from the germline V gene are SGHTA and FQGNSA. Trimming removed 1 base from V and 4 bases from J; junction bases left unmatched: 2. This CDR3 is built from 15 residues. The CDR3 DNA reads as TGTGCCAGCAGCTTAGGCAGGGGGCGTAATGAAAAACTGTTTTTT. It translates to CASSLGRGRNEKLFF. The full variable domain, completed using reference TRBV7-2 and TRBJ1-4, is GAGVSQSPSNKVTEKGKDVELRCDPISGHTALYWYRQSLGQGLEFLIYFQGNSAPDKSGLPSDRFSAERTGGSVSTLTIQRTQQEDSAVYLCASSLGRGRNEKLFFGSGTQLSVL.

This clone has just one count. The CDR3 DNA is TGTGCCATCATGCAGACAGGAACCTACTATGGCTACACCTTC. Protein product: CAIMQTGTYYGYTF. The chain has TRBV10-3 and TRBJ1-2; a weak D match, TRBD1 (6 bases). The V gene's germline CDR1 is ENHRY and CDR2 SYGVKD. Trimming left V 7 bases short and J 3 bases short, with 15 bases between. The CDR3 sequence is 14 residues long.

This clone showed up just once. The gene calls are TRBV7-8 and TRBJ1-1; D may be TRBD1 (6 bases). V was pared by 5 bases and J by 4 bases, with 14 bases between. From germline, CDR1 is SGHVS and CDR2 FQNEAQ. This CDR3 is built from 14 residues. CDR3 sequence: CASSPDRWGTEAFF. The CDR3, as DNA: TGTGCCAGCAGCCCGGACAGATGGGGCACTGAAGCTTTCTTT. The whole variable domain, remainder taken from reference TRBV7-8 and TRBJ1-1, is GAGVSQSPRYKVAKRGQDVALRCDPISGHVSLFWYQQALGQGPEFLTYFQNEAQLDKSGLPSDRFFAERPEGSVSTLKIQRTQQEDSAVYLCASSPDRWGTEAFFGQGTRLTVV.

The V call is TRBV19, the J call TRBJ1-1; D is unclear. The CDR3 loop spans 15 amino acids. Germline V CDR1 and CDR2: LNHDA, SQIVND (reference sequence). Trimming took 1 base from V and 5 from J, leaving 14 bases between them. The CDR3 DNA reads TGTGCCAGTAGTATAGTTGCGGGCCCTCTGACTGAAGCTTTCTTT. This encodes CASSIVAGPLTEAFF.

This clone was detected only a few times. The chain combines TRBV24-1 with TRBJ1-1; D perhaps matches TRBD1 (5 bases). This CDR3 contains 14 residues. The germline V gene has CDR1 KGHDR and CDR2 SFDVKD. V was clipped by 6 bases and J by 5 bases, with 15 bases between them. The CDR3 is CATSFHRKWTEAFF. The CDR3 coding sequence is TGTGCCACCAGTTTCCACAGGAAGTGGACTGAAGCTTTCTTT.